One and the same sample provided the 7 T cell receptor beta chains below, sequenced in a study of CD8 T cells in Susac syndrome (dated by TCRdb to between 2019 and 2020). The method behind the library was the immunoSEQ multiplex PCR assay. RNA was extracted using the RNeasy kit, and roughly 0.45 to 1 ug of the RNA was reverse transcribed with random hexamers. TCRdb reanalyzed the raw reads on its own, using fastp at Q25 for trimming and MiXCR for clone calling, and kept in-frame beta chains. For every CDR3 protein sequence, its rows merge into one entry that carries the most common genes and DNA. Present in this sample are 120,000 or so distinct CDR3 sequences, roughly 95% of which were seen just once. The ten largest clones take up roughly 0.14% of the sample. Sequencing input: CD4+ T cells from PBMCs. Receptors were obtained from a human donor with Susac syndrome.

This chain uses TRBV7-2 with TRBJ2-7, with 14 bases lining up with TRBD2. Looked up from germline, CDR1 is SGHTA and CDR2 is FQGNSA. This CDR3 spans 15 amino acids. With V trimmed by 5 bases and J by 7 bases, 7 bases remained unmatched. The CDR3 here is CASSLTSGRAGEQYF. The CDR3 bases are TGTGCCAGCAGCCTGACTAGCGGGAGGGCCGGGGAGCAGTACTTC.

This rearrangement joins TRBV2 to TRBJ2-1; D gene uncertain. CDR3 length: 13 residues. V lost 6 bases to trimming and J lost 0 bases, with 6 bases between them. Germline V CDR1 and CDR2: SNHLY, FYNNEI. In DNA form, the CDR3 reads TGTGCCAGCAGGCAGCTCTCCTACAATGAGCAGTTCTTC. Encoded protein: CASRQLSYNEQFF.

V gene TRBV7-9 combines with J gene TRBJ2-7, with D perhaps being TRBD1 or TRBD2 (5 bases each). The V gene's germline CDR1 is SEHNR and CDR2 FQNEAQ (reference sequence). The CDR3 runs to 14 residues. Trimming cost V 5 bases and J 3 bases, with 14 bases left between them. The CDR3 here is CASSTGTGYYEQYF. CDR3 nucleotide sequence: TGTGCCAGCAGCACCGGGACCGGTTACTACGAGCAGTACTTC.

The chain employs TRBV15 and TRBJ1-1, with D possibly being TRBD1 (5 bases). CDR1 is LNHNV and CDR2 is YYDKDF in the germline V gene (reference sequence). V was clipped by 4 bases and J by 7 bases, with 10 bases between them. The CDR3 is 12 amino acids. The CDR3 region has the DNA TGTGCCACCAGCACCCGGGACGGTGAAGCTTTCTTT. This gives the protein CATSTRDGEAFF.

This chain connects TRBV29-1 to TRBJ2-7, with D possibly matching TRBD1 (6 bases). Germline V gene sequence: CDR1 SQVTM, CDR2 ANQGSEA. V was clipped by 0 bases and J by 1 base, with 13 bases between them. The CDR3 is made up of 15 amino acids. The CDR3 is CSVEDRQGGSYEQYF. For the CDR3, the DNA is TGCAGCGTTGAAGACCGACAAGGGGGTTCCTACGAGCAGTACTTC.

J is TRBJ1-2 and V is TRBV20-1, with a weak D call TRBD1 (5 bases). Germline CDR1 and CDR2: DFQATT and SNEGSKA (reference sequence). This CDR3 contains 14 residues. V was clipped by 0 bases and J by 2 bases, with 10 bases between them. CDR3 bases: TGCAGTGCTAGAGAGCTACAGGTGAACTATGGCTACACCTTC. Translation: CSARELQVNYGYTF.

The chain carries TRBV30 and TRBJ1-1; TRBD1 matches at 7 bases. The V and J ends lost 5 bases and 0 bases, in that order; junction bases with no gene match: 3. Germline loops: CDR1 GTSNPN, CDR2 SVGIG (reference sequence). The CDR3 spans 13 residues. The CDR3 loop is CAWGDRVNTEAFF. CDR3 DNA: TGTGCCTGGGGTGACAGGGTGAACACTGAAGCTTTCTTT.